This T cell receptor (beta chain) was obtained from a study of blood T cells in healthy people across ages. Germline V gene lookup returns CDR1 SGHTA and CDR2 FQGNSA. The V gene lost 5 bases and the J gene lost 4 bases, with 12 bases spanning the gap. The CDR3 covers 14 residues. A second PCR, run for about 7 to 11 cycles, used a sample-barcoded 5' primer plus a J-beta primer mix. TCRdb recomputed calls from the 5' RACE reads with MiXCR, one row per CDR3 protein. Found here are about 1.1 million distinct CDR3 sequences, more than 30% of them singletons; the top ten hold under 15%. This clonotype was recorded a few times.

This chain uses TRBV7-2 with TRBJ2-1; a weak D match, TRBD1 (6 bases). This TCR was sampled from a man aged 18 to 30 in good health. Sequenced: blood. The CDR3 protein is CASSPSQGYNEQFF. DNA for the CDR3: TGTGCCAGCAGCCCCTCACAGGGATACAATGAGCAGTTCTTC.